This T cell receptor (beta chain) was sequenced in a study of shared clonotypes between healthy human individuals. Study-wide findings and caveats: It was the few donors that limited the genetic and exposure-history diversity represented.

CD45RO-negative, CCR7-positively selected cells formed the naive CD8 fraction, excluding terminally differentiated effector memory CD45RA+ cells. Participating donors were healthy, HIV-negative adults free of recent acute infections or vaccinations. A word on this clone: Its antigen is currently unknown.

With V trimmed by 4 bases and J by 4 bases, 6 bases remained unmatched. This CDR3 comprises 15 residues. Germline V gives CDR1 LGHNT, CDR2 FRNRAP. Repertoires were generated with immunoSEQ multiplex PCR, while TCRdb's copy carries only in-frame clones and drops some. The data show roughly 2.1 million clones, about 92% seen once. The V call is TRBV12-5, the J call TRBJ2-5; TRBD1 matches 10 bases. Sequencing was performed on naive CD8+ T cells from PBMCs. This clonotype was obtained from a man aged 18 to 29 in good health. Some clones in this sample may be carry-over from other donors' samples. The CDR3 spells CASGWGDRGTETQYF. In DNA, the CDR3 is TGTGCTAGTGGTTGGGGGGACAGGGGTACAGAGACCCAGTACTTC.